The clone carrying this TCR beta chain was recorded a few times. This record belongs to a study of blood T cells in healthy people across ages. PCR was performed a second time for about 7 to 11 cycles using a sample-barcoded 5' primer and a J-beta primer mix. One entry per CDR3 protein results from TCRdb running MiXCR on the 5' RACE reads. Of roughly 700,000 distinct CDR3 sequences in the sample, more than 20% were seen once. The V and J ends lost 5 bases and 3 bases respectively, with 10 bases between them. The CDR3 loop spans 12 amino acids. CDR1 is SQVTM, CDR2 ANQGSEA, per germline. The sample was also reused in another study, on T cells of mothers and their children. That study reports: Second-PCR primer M1S introduced sample barcodes and 2-4 random nucleotides.

The chain recombines TRBV29-1 with TRBJ1-2, with no clear D. Sequenced sample: blood. This clonotype originated in a boy younger than 18 in good health. The CDR3 coding sequence is TGCAGCGTTTGGTCACCCGACTATGGCTACACCTTC. Translating it yields CSVWSPDYGYTF.